This T cell receptor (beta chain) was documented in a study of shared clonotypes between healthy human individuals. Donors comprised healthy HIV-negative adults lacking recent acute infections or vaccinations. All of the donors resided in Nashville, Tennessee, and each was a Caucasian adult. The protocol was immunoSEQ multiplex PCR, while the TCRdb copy is restricted to in-frame clones and leaves out a portion. This table has roughly 2.5 million clones, around nine tenths appearing once. Regarding the study as a whole: Naive subsets generally had larger estimated richness than memory subsets.

A note on this clone: The antigen remains undetermined.

Germline assignment: CDR1 MNHNS and CDR2 SASEGT. The V end lost 9 bases, the J end lost 5 bases, and 16 bases lay between the germline ends. The CDR3 consists of 14 residues. This sequence was found in a man aged 18 to 30 in good health. The sample consisted of naive CD4+ T cells sorted from blood. This sample's subset: CD45RA+ positively selected. This chain joins TRBV6-1 and TRBJ2-2, with TRBD1 as a possible D gene (7 bases). CDR3 amino acids: CASPRDSTTGELFF. CDR3 coding DNA: TGTGCCAGTCCGCGGGACAGTACGACCGGGGAGCTGTTTTTT.